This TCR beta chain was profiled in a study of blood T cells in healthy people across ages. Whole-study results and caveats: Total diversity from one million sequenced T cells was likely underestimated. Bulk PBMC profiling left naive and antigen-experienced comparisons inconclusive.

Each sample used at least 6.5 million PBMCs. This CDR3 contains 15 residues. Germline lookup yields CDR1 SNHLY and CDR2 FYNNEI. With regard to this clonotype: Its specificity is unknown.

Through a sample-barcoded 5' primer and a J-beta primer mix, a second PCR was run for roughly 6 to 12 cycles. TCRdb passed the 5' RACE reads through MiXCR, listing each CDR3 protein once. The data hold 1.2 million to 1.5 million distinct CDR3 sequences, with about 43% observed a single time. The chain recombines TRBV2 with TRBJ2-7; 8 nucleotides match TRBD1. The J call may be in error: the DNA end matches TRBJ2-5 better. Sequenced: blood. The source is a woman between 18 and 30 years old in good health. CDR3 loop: CASSEGRGPPETQYF. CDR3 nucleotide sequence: TGTGCCAGCAGTGAAGGCAGGGGGCCCCCAGAGACCCAGTACTTC.